This TCR beta chain was recorded in a study of technical replicates of blood from several donors. The assay was immunoSEQ multiplex PCR, and TCRdb's table has in-frame clones only and misses some. The sample yields 65,000 to 90,000 clones, about 92% seen once. V lost 10 bases and J lost 3, with 16 bases in between. This CDR3 region has 13 residues. Germline CDR1 LNHDA, CDR2 SQIVND (reference sequence). This rearrangement joins TRBV19 to TRBJ2-7; D perhaps matches TRBD2 (6 bases). The TCR sequence derives from a human donor in good health. Sequenced sample: T cells isolated from PBMCs. CDR3 in DNA: TGTGCCACCTCATTGGGGGGAGACTACGAGCAGTACTTC. Translated, it gives CATSLGGDYEQYF.